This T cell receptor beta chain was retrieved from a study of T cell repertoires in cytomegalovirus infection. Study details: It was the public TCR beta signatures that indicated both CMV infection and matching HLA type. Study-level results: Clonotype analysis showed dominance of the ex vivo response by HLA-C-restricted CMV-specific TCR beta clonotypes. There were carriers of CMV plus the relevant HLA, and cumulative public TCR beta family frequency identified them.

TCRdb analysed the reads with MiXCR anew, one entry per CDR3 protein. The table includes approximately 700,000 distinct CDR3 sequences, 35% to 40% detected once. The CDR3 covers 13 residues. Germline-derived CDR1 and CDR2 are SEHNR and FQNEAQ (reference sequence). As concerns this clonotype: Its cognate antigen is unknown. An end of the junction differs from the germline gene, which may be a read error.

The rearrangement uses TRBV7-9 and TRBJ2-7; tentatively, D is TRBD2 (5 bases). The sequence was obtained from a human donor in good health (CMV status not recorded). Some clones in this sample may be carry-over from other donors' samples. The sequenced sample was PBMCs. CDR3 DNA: TGTTCCAGAAGCTTAGCCGGGGTCGACGAGACGTACTTC. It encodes CSRSLAGVDETYF. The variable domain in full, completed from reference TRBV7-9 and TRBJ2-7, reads DTGVSQNPRHKITKRGQNVTFRCDPISEHNRLYWYRQTLGQGPEFLTYFQNEAQLEKSRLLSDRFSAERPKGSFSTLEIQRTEQGDSAMYLCSRSLAGVDETYFGPGTRLTVT.